The text below deals with one TCR beta chain. Its antigen is currently unknown. Method: immunoSEQ multiplex PCR; TCRdb's copy keeps in-frame clones and lacks some. The table has around 63,000 clones, roughly 90% seen once; the top ten hold approximately 1.2%. This sample was taken from a study of cytomegalovirus exposure and HLA in healthy donors. The donors belonged to the approximately 120-subject validation cohort, separate from the approximately 670-subject first cohort. Whole-study results and caveats: In vitro confirmation showed a few CMV-associated chains to be CMV antigen specific. Most TCR sequences proved rare, with some public TCRs found in many donors. Listed as cytomegalovirus-associated were 150 or so TCR beta chains.

The CDR3 contains 15 residues. V was pared by 8 bases and J by 4 bases, with 15 bases between. Germline CDR1 and CDR2: MNHEY and SVGAGI. This clonotype was obtained from a young woman in good health and CMV-seronegative. The rearrangement joins TRBV6-5 to TRBJ2-6; D may be TRBD1 (5 bases). The source material was PBMCs. The CDR3 here is CASRPAGSGANVLTF. The CDR3, as DNA: TGTGCCAGCCGGCCGGCAGGGTCCGGGGCCAACGTCCTGACTTTC.